This entry lists 30 T cell receptor beta chains sequenced from one sample in a study of blood T cell repertoires in COVID-19. Here immunoSEQ multiplex PCR was the method, and the copy in TCRdb shows in-frame clones only, minus some. The table lists approximately 280,000 clones, roughly 85% of them singletons. Sequenced input: peripheral blood. The receptors were sampled from a woman between 65 and 79 years old with acute or convalescent COVID-19.

The chain is built from TRBV5-1 and TRBJ2-7; 9 bases agree with TRBD2. Germline trimming cut 2 bases from V and 5 bases from J; bases unmatched to any gene: 5. The CDR3 has 14 residues. Germline CDR1 and CDR2: SGHRS and YFSETQ. The CDR3 is CASSFSGGRDEQYF. CDR3 in DNA: TGCGCCAGCAGCTTTAGCGGGGGTCGGGACGAGCAGTACTTC.

The chain couples TRBV2 to TRBJ1-1, with 7 bases matching TRBD1. This CDR3 comprises 13 residues. V shed 7 bases, J shed 0 bases, and the junction held 2 bases outside the gene matches. Germline values: CDR1 SNHLY, CDR2 FYNNEI. This CDR3 reads CASKQGVNTEAFF. The CDR3 DNA follows: TGTGCCAGCAAGCAGGGGGTGAACACTGAAGCTTTCTTT. Full variable domain (rest looked up from reference TRBV2 and TRBJ1-1): EPEVTQTPSHQVTQMGQEVILRCVPISNHLYFYWYRQILGQKVEFLVSFYNNEISEKSEIFDDQFSVERPDGSNFTLKIRSTKLEDSAMYFCASKQGVNTEAFFGQGTRLTVV.

The chain employs TRBV3-1 (or the pseudogene TRBV3-2) and TRBJ1-6; possible D gene TRBD1, 5 bases. The CDR3 has 16 residues. Trimming removed 3 bases at V and 7 bases at J, with 16 bases between. Per the germline V gene, CDR1 is LGHDT and CDR2 is YNNKEL (reference sequence). CDR3 in DNA: TGTGCCAGCAGCCATCAAACTCAGGGAGGGAATTCACCCCTCCACTTT. Translation gives CASSHQTQGGNSPLHF.

The rearrangement uses TRBV18 and TRBJ2-2; D is possibly TRBD2 (6 bases). The CDR3 covers 14 residues. Between the trimmed V and J ends, which lost 5 bases and 7 bases, there was a span of 14 bases. Germline V lookup: CDR1 KGHSH, CDR2 LQKENI. CDR3 in amino acids: CASSMTSSGGELFF. Written as DNA, the CDR3 is TGTGCCAGCTCAATGACTAGTTCTGGCGGGGAGCTGTTTTTT.

This chain uses TRBV5-1 with TRBJ1-4; D possibly corresponds to TRBD1 (5 bases). Germline assignment: CDR1 SGHRS and CDR2 YFSETQ. This CDR3 has 15 amino acids. V dropped 1 base and J dropped 4 bases, with 11 bases sitting between them. CDR3 DNA: TGCGCCAGCAGCTTGAGGGGCAGCCTTAATGAAAAACTGTTTTTT. It codes for CASSLRGSLNEKLFF. The full variable domain, completed using reference TRBV5-1 and TRBJ1-4, is KAGVTQTPRYLIKTRGQQVTLSCSPISGHRSVSWYQQTPGQGLQFLFEYFSETQRNKGNFPGRFSGRQFSNSRSEMNVSTLELGDSALYLCASSLRGSLNEKLFFGSGTQLSVL.

The chain joins TRBV5-1 to TRBJ2-5; weak D call: TRBD2 (6 bases). This CDR3 spans 14 amino acids. V gave up 3 bases and J gave up 1 base, with 10 bases separating them. Germline CDR1 SGHRS, CDR2 YFSETQ. The DNA for the CDR3 is TGCGCCAGCAGCTCCGTGCGGGGCCAAGAGACCCAGTACTTC. Protein: CASSSVRGQETQYF.

The chain combines TRBV29-1 with TRBJ1-1; tentatively, D is TRBD1 (6 bases). The CDR3 loop spans 13 amino acids. The germline CDR1 and CDR2 sequences are SQVTM and ANQGSEA. V was pared by 6 bases and J by 3 bases, with 14 bases between. In DNA, the CDR3 is TGCAGCGTAGTGGACAGCACGCACACTGAAGCTTTCTTT. This codes for CSVVDSTHTEAFF.

A single count supports this clone. The CDR3 reads CASSATSGGAGDTQYF. For the CDR3, the DNA is TGCGCCAGCAGCGCCACTAGCGGGGGGGCAGGAGATACGCAGTATTTT. The chain recombines TRBV5-1 with TRBJ2-3; 13 nucleotides line up with TRBD2. The CDR3 loop spans 16 amino acids. Germline CDR1 and CDR2: SGHRS and YFSETQ. The ends lost 4 bases at V and 5 bases at J; junction bases unmatched: 7.

The V call is TRBV13, the J call TRBJ2-1, with a tentative D call TRBD2 (5 bases). The CDR3 has 15 amino acids. CDR1 is PRHDT, CDR2 FYEKMQ, per germline (reference sequence). Deletions cut 3 bases from V and 4 bases from J, with 13 bases between. The chain's CDR3 is CASSFGGLRYNEQFF. CDR3 DNA sequence: TGTGCCAGCAGCTTTGGAGGCCTGAGGTACAATGAGCAGTTCTTC.

This chain uses TRBV5-1 with TRBJ2-5, with a possible D match to TRBD2 (5 bases). The CDR3 has 13 amino acids. The V gene lost 2 bases and the J gene lost 0 bases, with 5 bases spanning the gap. CDR1 is SGHRS, CDR2 YFSETQ, per germline. The CDR3 DNA sequence: TGCGCCAGCAGCTTTAGCGACCAAGAGACCCAGTACTTC. This gives the protein CASSFSDQETQYF.

This chain links TRBV19 with TRBJ1-1, with D maybe TRBD1 (6 bases). Germline V CDR1 and CDR2: LNHDA, SQIVND (reference sequence). The V end was cut by 8 bases, the J end by 5 bases, with 15 bases between. This CDR3 region has 13 residues. Written as DNA, the CDR3 is TGTGCCAGTCGAGACAGGACCGCTACTGAAGCTTTCTTT. This sequence encodes CASRDRTATEAFF.

The chain combines TRBV15 with TRBJ1-2; tentatively, D is TRBD1 (5 bases). The CDR3 is 13 residues long. The V gene's germline CDR1 is LNHNV and CDR2 YYDKDF (reference sequence). Trimming removed 1 base from V and 4 bases from J, with 7 bases in between. CDR3 amino acids: CATSRGGLYGYTF. The CDR3 DNA follows: TGTGCCACCAGCAGAGGGGGCCTCTATGGCTACACCTTC. The full variable domain, in which reference TRBV15 and TRBJ1-2 provide the parts outside the CDR3, is DAMVIQNPRYQVTQFGKPVTLSCSQTLNHNVMYWYQQKSSQAPKLLFHYYDKDFNNEADTPDNFQSRRPNTSFCFLDIRSPGLGDTAMYLCATSRGGLYGYTFGSGTRLTVV.

The CDR3 coding sequence is TGTGCCAGCAGTGGCCTACAGGGAAACACTGAAGCTTTCTTT. Translating gives CASSGLQGNTEAFF. The gene calls are TRBV2 and TRBJ1-1; a possible D gene is TRBD1 (6 bases). CDR3 length: 14 amino acids. Germline CDR1 reads SNHLY; CDR2 reads FYNNEI. The V end lost 4 bases, the J end lost 2 bases, and 11 bases lay between the germline ends.

The genes are TRBV5-1 and TRBJ2-7, with 9 bases aligning to TRBD1. V trimming: 4 bases; J trimming: 1 base; junction bases outside the gene matches: 9. There are 16 residues in the CDR3. The germline gives CDR1 SGHRS, CDR2 YFSETQ. CDR3 protein: CASSPALTGGSYEQYF. The DNA of the CDR3 is TGCGCCAGCAGCCCGGCCCTGACAGGGGGGTCCTACGAGCAGTACTTC.

This chain links TRBV3-1 (or the pseudogene TRBV3-2) with TRBJ1-1, with TRBD1 identical over 11 bases. V dropped 4 bases and J dropped 5; count of bases not matched to a gene: 3. This CDR3 region has 14 residues. From germline, CDR1 is LGHDT and CDR2 YNNKEL (reference sequence). The CDR3 DNA is TGTGCCAGCAGCCGGGGACAGGGGGAAACTGAAGCTTTCTTT. It yields the protein CASSRGQGETEAFF.

The chain carries TRBV7-3 and TRBJ1-1; the D is unclear. The germline CDR1 and CDR2 sequences are SGHTA and FQGTGA. CDR3 length equals 14 residues. V lost 1 base to trimming and J lost 6 bases, with 12 bases between them. CDR3 protein: CASSLNRAGAEAFF. CDR3 DNA: TGTGCCAGCAGCTTAAATCGAGCAGGCGCTGAAGCTTTCTTT.

The CDR3 protein is CASRTGVGFKAFF. CDR3 nucleotide sequence: TGTGCCAGCAGAACCGGGGTGGGTTTCAAAGCTTTCTTT. The chain links TRBV13 to TRBJ1-1; D is unclear. From germline, CDR1 is PRHDT and CDR2 FYEKMQ (reference sequence). Trimming took off 6 bases at V and 9 bases at J, with 17 bases between the two ends. The CDR3 runs to 13 residues.

Points on this clone: The CDR3 carries no conserved terminal phenylalanine or tryptophan, so it likely arises from a read error. No DNA is shown, since the ends of the CDR3 on it are uncertain; the CDR3 is the one TCRdb lists. The chain employs TRBV19 and TRBJ2-7; the table names TRBD2, a call not compared with the DNA. Germline V gives CDR1 LNHDA, CDR2 SQIVND (reference sequence). The CDR3 is 13 residues long, counting both termini. The CDR3 reads CASSIIWFRGRPL.

The chain carries TRBV2 and TRBJ1-1; TRBD1 might be the D (5 bases). Germline loops: CDR1 SNHLY, CDR2 FYNNEI. This CDR3 is built from 13 residues. The germline V and J ends were trimmed by 9 bases and 0 bases, with 11 bases remaining between them. CDR3 DNA sequence: TGTGCCAGTAGGGGCAGGATGAACACTGAAGCTTTCTTT. This encodes CASRGRMNTEAFF. Variable domain in full (rest from reference TRBV2 and TRBJ1-1): EPEVTQTPSHQVTQMGQEVILRCVPISNHLYFYWYRQILGQKVEFLVSFYNNEISEKSEIFDDQFSVERPDGSNFTLKIRSTKLEDSAMYFCASRGRMNTEAFFGQGTRLTVV.

V gene TRBV21-1 combines with J gene TRBJ2-4; no check of the table's D call, TRBD1, against the DNA was made. TRBV21-1 represents a pseudogene. This CDR3 spans 13 amino acids. CDR3 DNA: TGTGCCAGCAGCAAAGGTGCAGGGAACATTCAGTACTTC. This encodes CASSKGAGNIQYF.

This clone was observed once. Other nucleotide sequences in the sample specify the same CDR3. The chain joins TRBV30 to TRBJ2-1; TRBD2 matches 8 bases. The germline V gene encodes CDR1 GTSNPN and CDR2 SVGIG (reference sequence). Trimming took 2 bases from V and 4 from J; bases not matched to a gene: 4. This CDR3 spans 14 amino acids. The CDR3 nucleotides are TGTGCCTGGAGTCGCGGGGGGCTATACAATGAGCAGTTCTTC. Its protein is CAWSRGGLYNEQFF.

The chain links TRBV5-4 to TRBJ2-1; a weak D match, TRBD2 (6 bases). The length of the CDR3 is 14 residues. The germline gives CDR1 SGHNT, CDR2 YYREEE (reference sequence). Trimming left V 0 bases short and J 8 bases short, with 12 bases between. In DNA form, the CDR3 reads TGTGCCAGCAGCTTGGCCGGAGGGAAATATGAGCAGTTCTTC. Its translation is CASSLAGGKYEQFF.

This rearrangement joins TRBV19 to TRBJ1-2, with a possible D match to TRBD1 (6 bases). Germline CDR1 is LNHDA and CDR2 is SQIVND (reference sequence). CDR3 length: 14 amino acids. V dropped 3 bases and J dropped 4 bases, with 12 bases sitting between them. The CDR3 sequence: CASSIPTGPYGYTF. The CDR3 nucleotides are TGTGCCAGTAGTATCCCGACAGGTCCCTATGGCTACACCTTC.

The CDR3 sequence is CASSLGGGAVTDTQYF. As DNA, the CDR3 is TGTGCCAGCAGCTTGGGCGGGGGGGCAGTCACAGATACGCAGTATTTT. The rearrangement uses TRBV5-4 and TRBJ2-3; TRBD2 aligns across 9 bases. V was pared by 0 bases and J by 2 bases, with 4 bases of the junction left unmatched. This CDR3 is built from 16 residues. Germline values: CDR1 SGHNT, CDR2 YYREEE (reference sequence).

The gene calls are TRBV10-3 and TRBJ2-1, with 11 bases that match TRBD2. Germline V gives CDR1 ENHRY, CDR2 SYGVKD. V gave up 0 bases and J gave up 7 bases; unmatched junction bases: 8. This CDR3 has 17 amino acids. CDR3 bases: TGTGCCATCAGTGAGTCCCATAGCGGGGGGGCTGGGAATGAGCAGTTCTTC. It yields the protein CAISESHSGGAGNEQFF.

This sequence joins TRBV18 and TRBJ2-7; 8 bases agree with TRBD1. The length of the CDR3 is 14 residues. Trimming at V came to 5 bases and at J to 6 bases, leaving 9 bases not matched to a gene. Germline values: CDR1 KGHSH, CDR2 LQKENI. The CDR3 region has the DNA TGTGCCAGCTCAGCCCGGGACAGGACCCCCGAGCAGTACTTC. Residues: CASSARDRTPEQYF. The full variable domain, completed using reference TRBV18 and TRBJ2-7, is NAGVMQNPRHLVRRRGQEARLRCSPMKGHSHVYWYRQLPEEGLKFMVYLQKENIIDESGMPKERFSAEFPKEGPSILRIQQVVRGDSAAYFCASSARDRTPEQYFGPGTRLTVT.

The J gene is TRBJ2-5, the V gene TRBV7-9; no clear D gene. V was clipped by 5 bases and J by 3 bases, with 4 bases between them. CDR3 length: 11 residues. Germline CDR1 is SEHNR and CDR2 is FQNEAQ (reference sequence). CDR3 sequence (DNA): TGTGCCAGCAGCGTTAAAGAGACCCAGTACTTC. It translates to CASSVKETQYF.

As DNA, the CDR3 is TGTGCCAGCAGCCCCACGGGCCAGGACACGCAGCAGTACTTC. Translated: CASSPTGQDTQQYF. This chain uses TRBV11-2 with TRBJ2-7; D is possibly TRBD1 (5 bases). Germline V lookup: CDR1 SGHAT, CDR2 FQNNGV. V was cut by 5 bases and J by 8 bases, with 19 bases left in between. CDR3 length: 14 amino acids.

The chain carries TRBV7-4 and TRBJ2-7; TRBD1 aligns across 11 bases. This CDR3 contains 16 residues. The junction had 7 bases not matched to a gene; V was cut back by 0 bases and J by 6 bases. Per germline, CDR1 SGHVT and CDR2 SQSDAQ. The CDR3 bases are TGTGCCAGCAGCTTAGCCCCCGGACAGGGGGCTGGCGAGCAGTACTTC. Its protein is CASSLAPGQGAGEQYF.

The rearrangement links TRBV4-1 to TRBJ2-3; 8 bases line up with TRBD2. CDR1 is MGHRA, CDR2 YSYEKL, per germline. This CDR3 has 17 amino acids. J was trimmed by 3 bases and V by 4 bases; bases with no gene match: 12. The CDR3: CASSLRGSGLGTDTQYF. The CDR3 nucleotides are TGCGCCAGCAGCCTAAGAGGGTCGGGACTAGGTACAGATACGCAGTATTTT.